This TCR beta chain is from a study of PD-L1 blockade in urothelial cancer. About the study: Between 0 and 3 prior chemotherapy regimens had been given to patients.

Sequencing used immunoSEQ multiplex PCR; TCRdb keeps in-frame clones, though not all of them. The data hold roughly 120,000 clones, with approximately 84% observed a single time. CDR3 length: 14 residues. Trimming took 3 bases from V and 5 from J; bases not matched to a gene: 7. Germline loops: CDR1 SGDLS, CDR2 YYNGEE. The table lists this clone with a few counts. Time point meaning: pretreatment peripheral blood. The source is a man aged 50-59 years with urothelial cancer. Source: PBMCs, taken around atezolizumab (anti-PD-L1) treatment. The chain joins TRBV9 to TRBJ2-7; 8 nucleotides align to TRBD2. CDR3 coding DNA: TGTGCCAGCAGCGAAAGCGGGAGTTTCGACGAGCAGTACTTC. Amino acid sequence: CASSESGSFDEQYF.